Only one count was recorded for the clone carrying this T cell receptor (beta chain). Its target is unknown. This entry belongs to a study of blood T cells in healthy people across ages. Regarding the study as a whole: Long-lived donors carried more naive CD4+ cells and greater diversity than aged donors.

Trimming took off 5 bases at V and 0 bases at J, with 14 bases between the two ends. Germline V gives CDR1 SGHTA, CDR2 FQGNSA. The CDR3 loop spans 16 amino acids. Using a J-beta primer mix together with a sample-barcoded 5' primer, a second PCR was run for about 7 to 12 cycles. One entry per CDR3 protein, called by TCRdb with MiXCR from the 5' RACE reads. The table shows more than 650,000 distinct CDR3 sequences, with about 55% occurring only once. This sequence joins TRBV7-2 and TRBJ1-3, with D possibly TRBD1 on 6 matching bases. The receptor's source is a man at least 80 years old in good health. Sequences were obtained from blood. The CDR3 DNA follows: TGTGCCAGCAGCCAGGGGCGTCCCGCCTCTGGAAACACCATATATTTT. Its protein is CASSQGRPASGNTIYF.